The entry that follows covers one T cell receptor (beta chain) sequence. It has no known antigen specificity. Within one base of it there is no much larger clone, and no base qualities were kept. Within the sample, other DNA sequences also encode this same CDR3. Genomic DNA was extracted from sorted cells for sequencing of the TCRbeta CDR3 region. The immunoSEQ Assay was used to sequence the TCRbeta CDR3 regions. TCRdb stores this immuneACCESS table with in-frame sequences only. Part of the clones is absent; in the studies checked, under half of the shortfall reflects unresolved V genes, and no reason is known for the rest. The sample table holds 82,000 or so clones, of which about nine tenths were seen once. The ten largest clones add up to over 0.55% of the sample. The sample comes from a study of OX40 agonist ivuxolimab in advanced cancers. About the study as a whole: The costimulatory receptor OX40 (CD134) was targeted by ivuxolimab, a fully human IgG2 agonistic monoclonal antibody. Intravenous ivuxolimab was administered to patients every 2 weeks at six dose levels: 0.01, 0.1, 0.3, 1.5, 3 and 10 mg/kg. Of the approximately 50 dose-escalation patients, hepatocellular carcinoma was present in about 20, melanoma in about 15, renal cell carcinoma in 9 and head and neck cancer in 9. In the dose-escalation cohort, around four fifths of patients were male, and the mean age was 60 years with a range of 23 to 79. Patients were allowed to have had prior anti-PD-1, anti-PD-L1 or anti-CTLA-4 therapy, and roughly 40% of the dose-escalation patients had previously received checkpoint inhibitors. Partial responses occurred in three dose-escalation patients, of whom one had hepatocellular carcinoma and two had cutaneous melanoma. The point of sequencing TCRbeta in the periphery was to test whether ivuxolimab changed TCR sequence diversity and drove clonal T-cell expansion. The paper covers the monotherapy dose-escalation part of the phase I ivuxolimab trial, which included N of about 50 patients. Points the paper makes about the study in general: Low levels of normalized T-cell clonal expansion were also seen in some patients who did not respond. The antigen specificity of the peripheral T cells that underwent clonal expansion was not determined. Partial responders in the 0.1-3.0 mg/kg groups had among the lowest normalized peripheral clonal expansion, especially among CD8+ T cells. At doses from 0.1 to 3.0 mg/kg, clonal expansion was seen in both CD4+ and CD8+ blood T cells between baseline and week 6. On average, CD8+ T cells showed more expanded clones than CD4+ T cells after ivuxolimab.

The trial excluded patients who had a history of autoimmune disease or who were on systemic immunosuppression. Peripheral blood for TCR sequencing was drawn from every dose cohort at baseline, at cycle 4 day 1 and at cycle 7 day 1. Samples came from an open-label, multicenter, first-in-human phase I dose-escalation trial of ivuxolimab. Adults with locally advanced or metastatic melanoma, renal cell, hepatocellular, or head and neck squamous cell carcinoma were enrolled in the trial. Before TCR sequencing, CD4+ T cells and CD8+ T cells were sorted from peripheral blood as separate populations. The CDR3, from cysteine to phenylalanine, totals 13 residues. The sequence is cut down to CDR3 DNA, 39 bases in frame from base 1. From a lookup of the germline V gene, CDR1 and CDR2 are SGHRS and YFSETQ. Deletion took 0 bases off V and 0 bases off J, with a span of 2 bases between the germline ends.

The chain is assembled from TRBV5-1 and TRBJ2-3; no confident D gene assignment can be made. This sample comprised CD4+ or CD8+ T cells sorted from blood, obtained in a trial of the OX40 agonist ivuxolimab. This clonotype was obtained from an adult with an advanced solid tumor such as melanoma, head and neck, liver or kidney cancer. The CDR3 corresponds to CASSLGSTDTQYF. DNA sequence: TGCGCCAGCAGCTTGGGCAGCACAGATACGCAGTATTTT.